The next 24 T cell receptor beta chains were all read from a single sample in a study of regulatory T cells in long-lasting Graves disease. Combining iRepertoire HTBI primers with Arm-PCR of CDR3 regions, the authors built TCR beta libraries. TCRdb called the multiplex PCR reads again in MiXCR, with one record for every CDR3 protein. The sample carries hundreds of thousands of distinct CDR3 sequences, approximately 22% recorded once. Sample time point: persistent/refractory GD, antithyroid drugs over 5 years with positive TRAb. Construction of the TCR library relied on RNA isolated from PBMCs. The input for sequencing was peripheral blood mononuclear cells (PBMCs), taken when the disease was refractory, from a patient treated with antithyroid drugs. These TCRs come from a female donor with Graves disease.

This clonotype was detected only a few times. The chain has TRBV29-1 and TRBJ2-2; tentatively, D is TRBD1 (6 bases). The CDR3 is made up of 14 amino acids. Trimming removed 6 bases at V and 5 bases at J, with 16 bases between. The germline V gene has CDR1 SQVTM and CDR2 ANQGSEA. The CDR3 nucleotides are TGCAGCGTGGAGTACCTAGGGGGAACCGGGGAGCTGTTTTTT. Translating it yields CSVEYLGGTGELFF.

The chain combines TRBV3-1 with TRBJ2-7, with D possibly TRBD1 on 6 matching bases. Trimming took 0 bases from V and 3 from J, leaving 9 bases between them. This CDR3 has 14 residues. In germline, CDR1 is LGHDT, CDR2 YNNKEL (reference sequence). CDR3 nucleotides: TGTGCCAGCAGCCAAGATCCGACAGGCTACGAGCAGTACTTC. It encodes CASSQDPTGYEQYF.

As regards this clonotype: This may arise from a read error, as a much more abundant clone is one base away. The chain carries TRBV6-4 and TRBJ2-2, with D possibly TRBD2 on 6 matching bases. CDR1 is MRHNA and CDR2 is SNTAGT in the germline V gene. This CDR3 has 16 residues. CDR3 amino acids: CASSDSILEDPGGLFF. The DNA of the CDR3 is TGTGCCAGCAGTGACTCGATCCTAGAGGACCCCGGGGGGCTGTTTTTT.

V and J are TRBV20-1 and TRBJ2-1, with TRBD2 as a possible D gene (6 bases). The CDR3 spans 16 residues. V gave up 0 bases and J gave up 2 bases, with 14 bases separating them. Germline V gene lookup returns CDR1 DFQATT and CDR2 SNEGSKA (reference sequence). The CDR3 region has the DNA TGCAGTGCTAGAGATGGGGCTAGCGCTACCTACAATGAGCAGTTCTTC. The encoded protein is CSARDGASATYNEQFF.

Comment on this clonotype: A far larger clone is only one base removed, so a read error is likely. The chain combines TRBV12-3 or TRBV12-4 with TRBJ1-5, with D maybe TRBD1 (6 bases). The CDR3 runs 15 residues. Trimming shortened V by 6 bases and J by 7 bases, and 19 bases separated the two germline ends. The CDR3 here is CASSAGRGARQPQHF. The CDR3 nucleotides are TGTGCCAGCAGCGCGGGACGGGGGGCACGGCAGCCCCAGCATTTT.

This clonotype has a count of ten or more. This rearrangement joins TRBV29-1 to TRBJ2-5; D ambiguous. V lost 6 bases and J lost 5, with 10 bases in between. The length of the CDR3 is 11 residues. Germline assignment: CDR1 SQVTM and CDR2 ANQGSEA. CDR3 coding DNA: TGCAGCGTAGACCATCACGAGACCCAGTACTTC. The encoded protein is CSVDHHETQYF.

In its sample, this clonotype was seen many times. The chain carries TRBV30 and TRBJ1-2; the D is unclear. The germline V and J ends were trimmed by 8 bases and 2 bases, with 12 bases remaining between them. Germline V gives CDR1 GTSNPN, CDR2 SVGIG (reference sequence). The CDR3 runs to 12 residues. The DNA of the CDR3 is TGTGCCCGAGGTCGGCAGAACTATGGCTACACCTTC. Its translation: CARGRQNYGYTF.

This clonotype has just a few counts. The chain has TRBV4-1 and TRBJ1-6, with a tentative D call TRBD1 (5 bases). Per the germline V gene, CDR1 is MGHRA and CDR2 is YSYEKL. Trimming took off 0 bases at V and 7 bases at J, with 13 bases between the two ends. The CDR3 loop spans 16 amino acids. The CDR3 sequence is CASSQDYGRGNSPLHF. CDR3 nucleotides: TGCGCCAGCAGCCAAGATTATGGGCGGGGGAATTCACCCCTCCACTTT.

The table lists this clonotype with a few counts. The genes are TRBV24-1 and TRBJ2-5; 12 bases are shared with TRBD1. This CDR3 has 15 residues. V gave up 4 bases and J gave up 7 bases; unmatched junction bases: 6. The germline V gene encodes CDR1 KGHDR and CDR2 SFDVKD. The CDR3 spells CATSEGQGAGWTQYF. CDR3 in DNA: TGTGCCACCAGTGAGGGACAGGGGGCCGGATGGACCCAGTACTTC.

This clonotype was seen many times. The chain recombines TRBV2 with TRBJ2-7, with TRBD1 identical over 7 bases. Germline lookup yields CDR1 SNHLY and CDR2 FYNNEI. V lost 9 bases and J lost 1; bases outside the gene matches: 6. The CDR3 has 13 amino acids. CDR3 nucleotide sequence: TGTGCCAGTCTCCGGGACAGTTCCTACGAGCAGTACTTC. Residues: CASLRDSSYEQYF.

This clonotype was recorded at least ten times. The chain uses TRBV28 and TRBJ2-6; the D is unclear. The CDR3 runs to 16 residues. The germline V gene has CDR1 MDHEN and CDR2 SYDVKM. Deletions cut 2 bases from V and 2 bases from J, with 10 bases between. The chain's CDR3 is CASSLADLTGANVLTF. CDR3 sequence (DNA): TGTGCCAGCAGTTTAGCCGACTTAACTGGGGCCAACGTCCTGACTTTC.

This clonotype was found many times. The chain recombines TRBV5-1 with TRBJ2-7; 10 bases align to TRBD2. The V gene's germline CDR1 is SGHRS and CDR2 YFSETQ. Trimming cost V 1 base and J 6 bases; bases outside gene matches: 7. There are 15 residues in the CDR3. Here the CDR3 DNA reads TGCGCCAGCAGCTTGTTGTCTAGCGGGAGCTTCGAGCAGTACTTC. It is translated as CASSLLSSGSFEQYF.

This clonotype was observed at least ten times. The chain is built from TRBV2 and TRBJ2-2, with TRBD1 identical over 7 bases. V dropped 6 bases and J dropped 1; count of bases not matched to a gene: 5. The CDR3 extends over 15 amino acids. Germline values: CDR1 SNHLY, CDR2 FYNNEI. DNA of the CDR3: TGTGCCAGCAGGTCCCGGGACAGGAACACCGGGGAGCTGTTTTTT. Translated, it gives CASRSRDRNTGELFF.

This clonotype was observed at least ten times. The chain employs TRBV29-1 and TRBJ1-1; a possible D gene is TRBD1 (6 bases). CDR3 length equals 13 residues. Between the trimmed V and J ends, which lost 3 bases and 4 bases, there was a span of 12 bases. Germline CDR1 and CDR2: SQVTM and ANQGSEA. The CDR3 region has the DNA TGCAGCGTTGAGTCAGGGGTTGGCACTGAAGCTTTCTTT. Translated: CSVESGVGTEAFF.

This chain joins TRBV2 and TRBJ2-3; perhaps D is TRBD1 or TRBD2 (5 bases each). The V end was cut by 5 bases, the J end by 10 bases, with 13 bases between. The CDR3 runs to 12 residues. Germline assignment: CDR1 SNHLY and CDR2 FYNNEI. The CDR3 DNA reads TGTGCCAGCAGTTGGGACCGCGAGGCGCAGTATTTT. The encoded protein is CASSWDREAQYF. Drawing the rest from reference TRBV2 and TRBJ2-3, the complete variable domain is EPEVTQTPSHQVTQMGQEVILRCVPISNHLYFYWYRQILGQKVEFLVSFYNNEISEKSEIFDDQFSVERPDGSNFTLKIRSTKLEDSAMYFCASSWDREAQYFGPGTRLTVL.

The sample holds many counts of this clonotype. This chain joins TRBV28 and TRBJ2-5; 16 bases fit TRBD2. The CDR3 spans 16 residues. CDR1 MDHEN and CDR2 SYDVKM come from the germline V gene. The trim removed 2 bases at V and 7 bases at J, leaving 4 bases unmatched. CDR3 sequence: CASSLGTSGRAGTQYF. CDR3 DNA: TGTGCCAGCAGTTTAGGGACTAGCGGGAGGGCCGGGACCCAGTACTTC.

CDR3 protein: CSAGGQGAGEQYF. CDR3 in DNA: TGCAGTGCTGGCGGACAGGGGGCGGGCGAGCAGTACTTC. The rearrangement joins TRBV20-1 to TRBJ2-7, with TRBD1 identical over 11 bases. The CDR3 is 13 residues long. Germline trimming cut 5 bases from V and 6 bases from J; bases unmatched to any gene: 6. From germline, CDR1 is DFQATT and CDR2 SNEGSKA (reference sequence).

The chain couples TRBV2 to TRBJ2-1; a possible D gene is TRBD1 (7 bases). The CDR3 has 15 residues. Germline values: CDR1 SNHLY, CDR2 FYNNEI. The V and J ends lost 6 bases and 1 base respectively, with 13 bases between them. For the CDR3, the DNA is TGTGCCAGCAGGGGGGCAGGGGGGTCCTACAATGAGCAGTTCTTC. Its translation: CASRGAGGSYNEQFF.

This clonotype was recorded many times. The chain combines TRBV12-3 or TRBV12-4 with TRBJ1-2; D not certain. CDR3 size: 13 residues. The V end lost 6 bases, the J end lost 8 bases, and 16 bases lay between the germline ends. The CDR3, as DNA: TGTGCCAGCAGCTTCGGAGCTGCGGGAGGCTACACCTTC. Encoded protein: CASSFGAAGGYTF.

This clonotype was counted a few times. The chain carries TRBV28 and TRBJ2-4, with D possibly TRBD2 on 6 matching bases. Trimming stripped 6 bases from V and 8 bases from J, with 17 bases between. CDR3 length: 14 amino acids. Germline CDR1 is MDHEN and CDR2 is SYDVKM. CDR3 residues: CASSERGLEDIQYF. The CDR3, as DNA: TGTGCCAGCAGCGAAAGGGGACTTGAAGACATTCAGTACTTC.

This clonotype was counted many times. The CDR3 DNA sequence: TGCAGTGCTAGGAACAACCGGGACAGCGGGATCTACGAGCAGTACTTC. Protein product: CSARNNRDSGIYEQYF. The rearrangement links TRBV20-1 to TRBJ2-7; D is tentatively TRBD1 or TRBD2 (7 bases each). Germline assignment: CDR1 DFQATT and CDR2 SNEGSKA (reference sequence). The CDR3 length is 16 residues. With 3 bases removed from V and 3 bases from J, the gap between germline ends came to 21 bases.

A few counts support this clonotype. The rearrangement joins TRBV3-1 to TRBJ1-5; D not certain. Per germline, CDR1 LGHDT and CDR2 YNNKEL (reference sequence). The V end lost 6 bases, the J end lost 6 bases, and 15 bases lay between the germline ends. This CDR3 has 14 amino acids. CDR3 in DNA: TGTGCCAGCAGTTTGGCACGGCTGGGTCAGCCCCAGCATTTT. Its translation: CASSLARLGQPQHF.

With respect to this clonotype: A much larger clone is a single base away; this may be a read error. The CDR3, as DNA: TGTGCCAGCAGTCCAATCCTGGGAACTCCATACACTGAAGCTCTCTTT. Encoded protein: CASSPILGTPYTEALF. The genes are TRBV28 and TRBJ1-1; D remains unclear. Germline values: CDR1 MDHEN, CDR2 SYDVKM. The CDR3 loop spans 16 amino acids.

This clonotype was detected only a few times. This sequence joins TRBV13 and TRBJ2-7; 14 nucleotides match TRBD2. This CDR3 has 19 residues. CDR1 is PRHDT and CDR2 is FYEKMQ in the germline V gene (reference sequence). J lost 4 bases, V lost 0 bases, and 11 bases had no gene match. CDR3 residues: CASSLGGPGLAGVIYEQYF. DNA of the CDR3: TGTGCCAGCAGCTTAGGCGGACCGGGACTAGCGGGAGTGATATACGAGCAGTACTTC.